The 19 T cell receptor beta chains presented below share a single source sample, sequenced in a study of blood T cell repertoires in COVID-19. This table comes from immunoSEQ multiplex PCR, and its TCRdb copy is limited to in-frame clones, with some not included. The table includes 250,000 to 350,000 clones, around 91% detected once. Sample: peripheral blood. The receptors here all came from a woman aged 55-69 years with acute or convalescent COVID-19.

J is TRBJ1-6 and V is TRBV4-2; TRBD1 matches at 8 bases. V lost 0 bases, J lost 7 bases, and 5 bases stayed unmatched. Germline assignment: CDR1 LGHNA and CDR2 YNFKEQ. The CDR3 has 16 amino acids. The CDR3: CASSQDPTGVNSPLHF. The CDR3, as DNA: TGTGCCAGCAGCCAAGATCCGACAGGGGTAAATTCACCCCTCCACTTT.

This chain uses TRBV28 with TRBJ2-3; the D gene is possibly TRBD2 (6 bases). The ends were cut back, 2 bases at V and 6 bases at J, with 21 bases in the middle. The CDR3 length is 17 residues. Germline assignment: CDR1 MDHEN and CDR2 SYDVKM. CDR3 sequence: CASSLGGLGSSLDTQYF. DNA of the CDR3: TGTGCCAGCAGTTTAGGGGGACTCGGTTCCTCTTTGGATACGCAGTATTTT.

This clone was counted a few times. The chain carries TRBV11-2 and TRBJ1-1, with 7 bases lining up with TRBD1. V shed 1 base and J 1 base; nucleotides not matched to a gene: 0. CDR3 length equals 14 residues. Per germline, CDR1 SGHAT and CDR2 FQNNGV. CDR3 coding DNA: TGTGCCAGCAGCTTAGCAGGGGGGAACACTGAAGCTTTCTTT. Residues: CASSLAGGNTEAFF.

The chain employs TRBV6-1 and TRBJ1-4, with 10 bases that match TRBD1. With 4 bases clipped from V and 9 bases from J, the junction kept 11 bases outside the gene matches. CDR1 is MNHNS and CDR2 is SASEGT in the germline V gene. The CDR3 consists of 16 residues. The CDR3 spells CASSGFSGQGTKKLFF. CDR3 nucleotides: TGTGCCAGCAGTGGATTTTCGGGACAGGGGACGAAAAAACTGTTTTTT.

V gene TRBV10-3 combines with J gene TRBJ2-5, with D tentatively TRBD2 (6 bases). This CDR3 has 15 residues. Germline loops: CDR1 ENHRY, CDR2 SYGVKD. V was shortened by 5 bases and J by 5 bases, with 18 bases between the two germline ends. The CDR3 is CAISSFRGNQETQYF. CDR3 DNA: TGTGCCATCAGTAGTTTCCGCGGGAATCAGGAGACCCAGTACTTC.

The V gene is TRBV5-1, the J gene TRBJ1-2, with D possibly being TRBD1 (5 bases). Germline V gene lookup returns CDR1 SGHRS and CDR2 YFSETQ. Deletions cut 5 bases from V and 4 bases from J, with 18 bases between. The CDR3 spans 15 residues. The CDR3 region is CASSPFGAGTYGYTF. The CDR3 nucleotides are TGCGCCAGCAGTCCGTTTGGCGCGGGGACCTATGGCTACACCTTC.

The DNA for the CDR3 is TGTGCCACCAGTGATCGGACAGGGGGAGAGGAGCCCCAGCATTTT. It translates to CATSDRTGGEEPQHF. V is TRBV24-1 and J is TRBJ1-5; TRBD1 matches 10 bases. Germline V CDR1 and CDR2: KGHDR, SFDVKD. The V and J ends lost 3 bases and 8 bases, in that order; junction bases with no gene match: 6. This CDR3 has 15 amino acids.

The chain's CDR3 is CASSLGRAGNEQFF. The CDR3 nucleotides read TGTGCCAGCAGCTTGGGGAGGGCGGGGAATGAGCAGTTCTTC. This chain links TRBV11-3 with TRBJ2-1, with 7 bases matching TRBD2. The V gene end was trimmed by 3 bases and the J gene end by 7 bases; junction bases not matched to a gene: 6. Germline V gene data show CDR1 as SGHNT and CDR2 as YENEEA. The CDR3 is 14 amino acids.

The chain combines TRBV5-1 with TRBJ1-2; TRBD1 agrees at 8 bases. This CDR3 is 16 amino acids long. Germline loops: CDR1 SGHRS, CDR2 YFSETQ. V was clipped by 0 bases and J by 4 bases; unmatched bases: 8. The CDR3 loop is CASSLENGQGTYGYTF. CDR3 nucleotide sequence: TGCGCCAGCAGCTTGGAAAATGGACAGGGCACCTATGGCTACACCTTC. The full variable domain, rest sourced from reference TRBV5-1 and TRBJ1-2, is KAGVTQTPRYLIKTRGQQVTLSCSPISGHRSVSWYQQTPGQGLQFLFEYFSETQRNKGNFPGRFSGRQFSNSRSEMNVSTLELGDSALYLCASSLENGQGTYGYTFGSGTRLTVV.

The chain links TRBV19 to TRBJ2-2; D remains ambiguous. The CDR3 extends over 13 amino acids. V lost 5 bases, J lost 4 bases, and 8 bases lay in between. Germline CDR1 reads LNHDA; CDR2 reads SQIVND (reference sequence). The CDR3 nucleotides are TGTGCCAGTAGTGGAGCAGCCACCGGGGAGCTGTTTTTT. Protein sequence: CASSGAATGELFF.

This clone has just one count. The V gene is TRBV27, the J gene TRBJ1-2; 8 bases line up with TRBD1. CDR1 MNHEY and CDR2 SMNVEV come from the germline V gene (reference sequence). V lost 4 bases, J lost 4 bases, and 8 bases stayed unmatched. The length of the CDR3 is 15 residues. CDR3 loop: CASSSTATGVYGYTF. The CDR3 nucleotides read TGTGCCAGCAGTTCAACGGCGACAGGGGTCTATGGCTACACCTTC.

The chain couples TRBV28 to TRBJ1-4; D might be TRBD1 (6 bases). From germline, CDR1 is MDHEN and CDR2 SYDVKM. The CDR3 contains 13 residues. The CDR3 region has the DNA TGTGCATCTAACAGGGTAGACAATGAAAAACTGTTTTTT. It specifies CASNRVDNEKLFF.

The chain is built from TRBV7-2 and TRBJ1-5; unclear D gene. The CDR3 runs 15 residues. Between the trimmed V and J ends, which lost 3 bases and 2 bases, there was a span of 11 bases. Germline V lookup: CDR1 SGHTA, CDR2 FQGNSA. The CDR3 DNA sequence: TGTGCCAGCAGCTTCGCGCACGGGGGCAATCAGCCCCAGCATTTT. It specifies CASSFAHGGNQPQHF.

V usage is TRBV29-1 and J usage is TRBJ2-7; 9 positions agree with TRBD1. The CDR3 extends over 13 amino acids. V lost 4 bases, J lost 2 bases, and 3 bases stayed unmatched. The germline CDR1 and CDR2 sequences are SQVTM and ANQGSEA. The CDR3 sequence: CSVGTGATYEQYF. The CDR3 bases are TGCAGCGTTGGGACAGGGGCCACCTACGAGCAGTACTTC.

This clone was found a few times. The chain recombines TRBV28 with TRBJ1-1; possible D gene TRBD1, 6 bases. Trimming left V 5 bases short and J 0 bases short, with 13 bases between. Per germline, CDR1 MDHEN and CDR2 SYDVKM. This CDR3 contains 15 residues. Written as DNA, the CDR3 is TGTGCCAGCAGTGGCAACAGGGATATGAACACTGAAGCTTTCTTT. Encoded protein: CASSGNRDMNTEAFF. Full variable domain (rest looked up from reference TRBV28 and TRBJ1-1): DVKVTQSSRYLVKRTGEKVFLECVQDMDHENMFWYRQDPGLGLRLIYFSYDVKMKEKGDIPEGYSVSREKKERFSLILESASTNQTSMYLCASSGNRDMNTEAFFGQGTRLTVV.

The chain links TRBV28 to TRBJ2-7, with TRBD1 matching 10 bases. The CDR3 has 15 residues. Per the germline V gene, CDR1 is MDHEN and CDR2 is SYDVKM. J lost 7 bases, V lost 5 bases, and 11 bases had no gene match. CDR3 amino acids: CASSRGTGESWEQYF. The CDR3 DNA follows: TGTGCCAGCAGTCGAGGGACAGGGGAATCGTGGGAGCAGTACTTC.

The chain employs TRBV3-1 (or the pseudogene TRBV3-2) and TRBJ1-2; TRBD1 agrees at 7 bases. V was pared by 1 base and J by 8 bases, with 7 bases of the junction left unmatched. Germline V gives CDR1 LGHDT, CDR2 YNNKEL (reference sequence). This CDR3 contains 14 residues. CDR3 residues: CASSQVQGETGYTF. The CDR3 DNA reads as TGTGCCAGCAGCCAAGTTCAGGGGGAGACGGGCTACACCTTC.

V is TRBV3-1 (or the pseudogene TRBV3-2) and J is TRBJ2-2; 13 bases match TRBD2. The CDR3 extends over 19 amino acids. V shed 4 bases, J shed 2 bases, and the junction held 10 bases outside the gene matches. The V gene's germline CDR1 is LGHDT and CDR2 YNNKEL (reference sequence). The CDR3 spells CASSLGGLAGLYNTGELFF. The CDR3 region has the DNA TGTGCCAGCAGCCTCGGGGGACTAGCGGGACTTTATAACACCGGGGAGCTGTTTTTT.

This rearrangement joins TRBV14 to TRBJ2-2; D not certain. V was shortened by 0 bases and J by 6 bases, with 5 bases between the two germline ends. The germline CDR1 and CDR2 sequences are SGHDN and FVKESK. This CDR3 comprises 13 residues. For the CDR3, the DNA is TGTGCCAGCAGCCAAGATATAGCCGGGGAGCTGTTTTTT. Protein: CASSQDIAGELFF.